This T cell receptor beta chain was identified during a study of identical twins. The cDNA had a unique molecular identifier and a template-switch universal primer site. TCRdb itself ran the 5' RACE reads through MiXCR, one entry per CDR3 protein. This sample has roughly 350,000 distinct CDR3 sequences, with approximately 8.8% found just once. In this sample, this clonotype turned up a few times. What it binds is unknown. Healthy Caucasians alone served as donors. Study-level points and caveats: Memory repertoires lacked the insertion deficit that abundant cord blood beta clonotypes showed.

The CDR3 runs 13 residues. V shed 7 bases and J shed 3 bases, with 11 bases lying between them. Germline lookup yields CDR1 SGHNT and CDR2 YENEEA. This chain uses TRBV11-3 with TRBJ2-3; a possible D gene is TRBD1 (6 bases). Sequencing used naive T cells sorted from blood. This receptor was taken from a woman between 45 and 60 years old in good health. The CDR3 DNA is TGTGCCAGCACAAAGGGGGTTACAGATACGCAGTATTTT. This encodes CASTKGVTDTQYF.